This T cell receptor (beta chain) was found in a study of T cell responses to AZD1222 COVID-19 vaccine. Study-level information: Second doses that came at about 4 or about 12 weeks were put together.

The J segment lost 6 bases and the V segment lost 4 bases, leaving 8 bases of the junction unmatched. This CDR3 spans 15 amino acids. Germline V lookup: CDR1 SGHRS, CDR2 YFSETQ. Method: immunoSEQ multiplex PCR; TCRdb's copy keeps in-frame clones and lacks some. Of around 35,000 clones listed, around nine tenths are singletons. This clone was recorded once. The specimen comprised peripheral blood, sampled on day 0 of AZD1222 vaccination. This chain connects TRBV5-1 to TRBJ2-1; 9 nucleotides align to TRBD1. The sequence was obtained from an adult in good health. Here the CDR3 DNA reads TGCGCCAGCAGCCAACCAGGGACAGGGTCCAATGAGCAGTTCTTC. This translates into CASSQPGTGSNEQFF.